These 13 T cell receptor beta chains came from one sample sequenced in a study of brain metastases from non-small cell lung cancer. Method: immunoSEQ multiplex PCR; TCRdb's copy keeps in-frame clones and lacks some. The sample contains over a thousand clones, around 82% of which appear only once. Sequences were obtained from tissue from a brain metastasis. All receptors come from a donor over 35 with non-small cell lung cancer.

V is TRBV30 and J is TRBJ1-2; no reliable D call. The germline V gene has CDR1 GTSNPN and CDR2 SVGIG (reference sequence). This CDR3 has 14 residues. With 5 bases removed from V and 0 bases from J, the gap between germline ends came to 13 bases. The CDR3 region has the DNA TGTGCCTGGCGAGGGTGGCAGTCTAACTATGGCTACACCTTC. This gives the protein CAWRGWQSNYGYTF.

This clone was detected only once. The genes are TRBV19 and TRBJ2-6; the D is unclear. The germline CDR1 and CDR2 sequences are LNHDA and SQIVND (reference sequence). The CDR3 totals 18 residues. With 3 bases removed from V and 0 bases from J, the gap between germline ends came to 15 bases. The CDR3 sequence: CASSIFVTSLSGANVLTF. The CDR3 bases are TGTGCCAGTAGTATTTTTGTCACCTCACTCTCTGGGGCCAACGTCCTGACTTTC.

The chain employs TRBV2 and TRBJ2-2; D tentatively fits TRBD1 or TRBD2 (5 bases each). The germline gives CDR1 SNHLY, CDR2 FYNNEI. The V gene lost 7 bases and the J gene lost 0 bases, with 12 bases spanning the gap. The CDR3 has 15 residues. The CDR3 DNA reads as TGTGCCAGCACCCCGGGACGTACGAACACCGGGGAGCTGTTTTTT. Its translation is CASTPGRTNTGELFF.

This sequence joins TRBV5-4 and TRBJ2-5, with a possible D match to TRBD1 (6 bases). This CDR3 comprises 14 residues. Germline V gene sequence: CDR1 SGHNT, CDR2 YYREEE (reference sequence). V gave up 8 bases and J gave up 5 bases, with 19 bases separating them. The CDR3 protein is CARSTGARVETQYF. The CDR3 DNA is TGTGCCAGATCGACAGGCGCGAGGGTGGAGACCCAGTACTTC.

The genes are TRBV10-2 and TRBJ1-2; D not certain. Germline V gives CDR1 WSHSY, CDR2 SAAADI. CDR3 size: 11 residues. V dropped 3 bases and J dropped 6 bases, with 5 bases sitting between them. The CDR3 here is CASSEGHGYTF. The CDR3 region has the DNA TGCGCCAGCAGTGAAGGTCATGGCTACACCTTC.

V usage is TRBV18 and J usage is TRBJ2-1; 7 nucleotides line up with TRBD1. V lost 0 bases to trimming and J lost 4 bases; unmatched junction nucleotides: 3. The CDR3 sequence is 15 residues long. Germline CDR1 reads KGHSH; CDR2 reads LQKENI. The CDR3 reads CASSPPETGYNEQFF. CDR3 coding DNA: TGTGCCAGCTCACCACCGGAGACAGGGTACAATGAGCAGTTCTTC.

This chain links TRBV10-3 with TRBJ2-3, with no clear D. Germline V gene data show CDR1 as ENHRY and CDR2 as SYGVKD. The V end lost 2 bases, the J end lost 0 bases, and 6 bases lay between the germline ends. CDR3 length: 14 amino acids. The CDR3 is CAISEGGSTDTQYF. The CDR3 nucleotides are TGTGCCATCAGTGAGGGCGGTAGCACAGATACGCAGTATTTT.

This clone has only one observation. This sequence joins TRBV5-1 and TRBJ2-2; a weak D match, TRBD1 (5 bases). CDR1 is SGHRS, CDR2 YFSETQ, per germline. This CDR3 comprises 15 residues. The V end was cut by 2 bases, the J end by 0 bases, with 8 bases between. CDR3 in DNA: TGCGCCAGCAGCTTTGACAGAGCGAACACCGGGGAGCTGTTTTTT. As protein: CASSFDRANTGELFF.

The chain recombines TRBV5-4 with TRBJ2-1, with a weak D call TRBD2 (5 bases). CDR1 and CDR2 from the germline V gene are SGHNT and YYREEE (reference sequence). CDR3 size: 12 residues. Trimming took 2 bases from V and 7 from J, leaving 7 bases between them. CDR3 residues: CASSLGGNEQFF. DNA of the CDR3: TGTGCCAGCAGCTTAGGCGGGAATGAGCAGTTCTTC.

The chain carries TRBV10-2 and TRBJ2-7; 9 bases align to TRBD2. The CDR3 runs 13 residues. Germline V gives CDR1 WSHSY, CDR2 SAAADI. V lost 8 bases and J lost 2; bases outside the gene matches: 4. The CDR3 loop is CASGSGSAYEQYF. The CDR3 nucleotides read TGCGCCAGCGGTAGCGGGAGTGCCTACGAGCAGTACTTC.

V gene TRBV21-1 combines with J gene TRBJ1-1. TRBV21-1 is deemed a pseudogene. There are 16 residues in the CDR3. The CDR3 sequence: CASSKLHTGRWTEAFF. The CDR3 region has the DNA TGTGCCAGCAGCAAACTCCATACAGGGAGGTGGACTGAAGCTTTCTTT.

V and J are TRBV24-1 and TRBJ2-3; 7 bases align to TRBD1. The CDR3 totals 15 residues. Germline assignment: CDR1 KGHDR and CDR2 SFDVKD. V lost 4 bases, J lost 4 bases, and 7 bases stayed unmatched. CDR3 in amino acids: CATSDRRDSPDTQYF. CDR3 nucleotides: TGTGCCACCAGTGACCGACGGGACAGCCCAGATACGCAGTATTTT.

The chain recombines TRBV19 with TRBJ1-4; D remains unclear. The CDR3 has 13 amino acids. V lost 4 bases to trimming and J lost 8 bases, with 11 bases between them. Germline V gene data show CDR1 as LNHDA and CDR2 as SQIVND (reference sequence). The CDR3 DNA reads as TGTGCCAGTAGTAGAGTAAAGGTGGAAAAACTGTTTTTT. Translating gives CASSRVKVEKLFF.